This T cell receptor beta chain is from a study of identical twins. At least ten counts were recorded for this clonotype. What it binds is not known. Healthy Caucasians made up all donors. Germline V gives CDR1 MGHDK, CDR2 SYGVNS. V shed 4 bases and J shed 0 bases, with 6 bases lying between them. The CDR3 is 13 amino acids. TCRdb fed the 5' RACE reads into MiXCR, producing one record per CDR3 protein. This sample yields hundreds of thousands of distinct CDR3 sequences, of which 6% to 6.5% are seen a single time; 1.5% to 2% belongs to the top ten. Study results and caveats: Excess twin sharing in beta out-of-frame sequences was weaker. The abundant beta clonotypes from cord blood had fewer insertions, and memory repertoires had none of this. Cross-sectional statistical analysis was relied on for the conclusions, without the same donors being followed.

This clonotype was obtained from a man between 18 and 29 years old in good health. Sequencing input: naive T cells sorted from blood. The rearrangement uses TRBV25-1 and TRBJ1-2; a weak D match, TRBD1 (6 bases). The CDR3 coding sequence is TGTGCCAGCAGTGGGACAGCTAACTATGGCTACACCTTC. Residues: CASSGTANYGYTF.